This passage covers 17 T cell receptor beta chains from one sample sequenced in a study of blood T cell repertoires in COVID-19. The table came from immunoSEQ multiplex PCR; TCRdb's copy has only in-frame clones and leaves some out. The profile shows approximately 220,000 clones, roughly nine tenths of them singletons. The sequenced sample consisted of PBMCs or T cells enriched from blood (not recorded which). All receptors derive from a woman younger than 30 in a cohort exposed to, infected with or recovered from COVID-19 (not recorded which).

This chain uses TRBV28 with TRBJ1-4, with TRBD1 identical over 9 bases. CDR1 and CDR2 from the germline V gene are MDHEN and SYDVKM. The CDR3 consists of 15 residues. The V gene end was trimmed by 5 bases and the J gene end by 7 bases; junction bases not matched to a gene: 8. CDR3 nucleotide sequence: TGTGCCAGCAGTACTCCGGGACAGGGAAGTGAAAAACTGTTTTTT. The encoded protein is CASSTPGQGSEKLFF.

Note on this clone: The same CDR3 arises from other DNA sequences in this sample as well. This chain links TRBV18 with TRBJ1-1; perhaps TRBD1 as D (5 bases). The CDR3 is made up of 14 amino acids. The germline gives CDR1 KGHSH, CDR2 LQKENI. The ends were cut back, 1 base at V and 2 bases at J, with 8 bases in the middle. Here the CDR3 reads CASSPQTGNTEAFF. CDR3 nucleotide sequence: TGTGCCAGCTCACCACAAACAGGAAACACTGAAGCTTTCTTT.

V and J are TRBV6-1 and TRBJ1-1, with D possibly being TRBD1 (6 bases). Germline CDR1 is MNHNS and CDR2 is SASEGT. Trimming cost V 1 base and J 4 bases, with 7 bases left between them. The CDR3 covers 13 residues. The CDR3 sequence is CASSEGTATEAFF. Here the CDR3 DNA reads TGTGCCAGCAGTGAAGGGACAGCCACTGAAGCTTTCTTT.

The chain has TRBV3-1 (or the pseudogene TRBV3-2) and TRBJ1-4, with 9 positions matching TRBD1. Losses at the gene ends were 1 base for V and 6 bases for J; bases not matched to a gene: 6. Germline lookup yields CDR1 LGHDT and CDR2 YNNKEL (reference sequence). CDR3 length: 16 residues. This chain's CDR3 is CASSQVGGQGYEKLFF. As DNA, the CDR3 is TGTGCCAGCAGCCAAGTAGGAGGACAGGGGTATGAAAAACTGTTTTTT.

This chain joins TRBV24-1 and TRBJ1-2; possibly TRBD1 for D (5 bases). CDR3 length: 12 amino acids. The germline V and J ends were trimmed by 6 bases and 5 bases, with 9 bases remaining between them. The germline V gene encodes CDR1 KGHDR and CDR2 SFDVKD. The CDR3 sequence: CATSWGGYGYTF. The CDR3 nucleotides read TGTGCCACCAGTTGGGGGGGTTATGGCTACACCTTC.

The J gene is TRBJ1-2, the V gene TRBV30, with D hard to call. Germline V gene data show CDR1 as GTSNPN and CDR2 as SVGIG (reference sequence). The length of the CDR3 is 15 residues. Trimming took 3 bases from V and 2 from J, leaving 16 bases between them. In nucleotides, the CDR3 is TGTGCCTGGAGGACCCCAGAGGGTTTAAACTATGGCTACACCTTC. This translates into CAWRTPEGLNYGYTF.

This chain links TRBV2 with TRBJ2-1; TRBD2 matches at 10 bases. V lost 5 bases, J lost 5 bases, and 6 bases stayed unmatched. The germline CDR1 and CDR2 sequences are SNHLY and FYNNEI. The CDR3 has 15 amino acids. The CDR3 DNA is TGTGCCAGCAGTATCACTAGCGGGGTAGACAATGAGCAGTTCTTC. It specifies CASSITSGVDNEQFF.

The chain recombines TRBV2 with TRBJ1-5; 8 bases line up with TRBD1. The length of the CDR3 is 15 residues. Germline CDR1 SNHLY, CDR2 FYNNEI. J lost 1 base, V lost 5 bases, and 4 bases had no gene match. The CDR3 coding sequence is TGTGCCAGCAGTTTGGACAGGGCGAGCAATCAGCCCCAGCATTTT. Protein product: CASSLDRASNQPQHF.

This chain joins TRBV19 and TRBJ1-6; 7 bases agree with TRBD1. Trimming took 7 bases from V and 6 from J; bases not matched to a gene: 9. Germline CDR1 LNHDA, CDR2 SQIVND (reference sequence). CDR3 length: 15 residues. CDR3 protein: CASTPRQGGNSPLHF. In nucleotides, the CDR3 is TGTGCCAGTACCCCCCGACAGGGTGGTAATTCACCCCTCCACTTT.

The chain employs TRBV24-1 and TRBJ1-6; D uncertain. V dropped 3 bases and J dropped 10 bases, with 12 bases sitting between them. CDR1 and CDR2 (germline): KGHDR, SFDVKD. The CDR3 contains 14 residues. CDR3 protein: CATSDEGGNSPLHF. The CDR3 DNA sequence: TGTGCCACCAGTGATGAGGGTGGCAACTCACCCCTCCACTTT.

This clone occurred a few times. Other DNA variants within this sample encode the same CDR3. The chain is built from TRBV5-4 and TRBJ1-2; 7 bases match TRBD1. The CDR3 runs 13 residues. CDR1 is SGHNT and CDR2 is YYREEE in the germline V gene (reference sequence). V trimming: 1 base; J trimming: 3 bases; junction bases outside the gene matches: 0. The CDR3 sequence is CASSLTGDYGYTF. The DNA for the CDR3 is TGTGCCAGCAGCTTGACAGGGGACTATGGCTACACCTTC.

The chain links TRBV7-8 to TRBJ1-4; 9 bases line up with TRBD1. Germline V CDR1 and CDR2: SGHVS, FQNEAQ. V lost 5 bases and J lost 5; bases outside the gene matches: 9. The CDR3 loop spans 16 amino acids. The CDR3 DNA is TGTGCCAGCAGCCTTAGTAGAGGACAGGGGAATGAAAAACTGTTTTTT. This sequence encodes CASSLSRGQGNEKLFF.

V gene TRBV3-1 (or the pseudogene TRBV3-2) combines with J gene TRBJ2-7; 8 positions agree with TRBD1. CDR1 LGHDT and CDR2 YNNKEL come from the germline V gene (reference sequence). CDR3 size: 15 residues. Trimming cost V 4 bases and J 2 bases; bases outside gene matches: 7. DNA for the CDR3: TGTGCCAGCAGCCCCCGGTTGGACAGGGCCTACGAGCAGTACTTC. Amino acids: CASSPRLDRAYEQYF.

The chain is built from TRBV7-2 and TRBJ2-5; D is perhaps TRBD2 (6 bases). The CDR3 runs 15 residues. Between the trimmed V and J ends, which lost 3 bases and 3 bases, there was a span of 14 bases. Per germline, CDR1 SGHTA and CDR2 FQGNSA. The CDR3 loop reads CASSFFAGREETQYF. DNA for the CDR3: TGTGCCAGCAGCTTTTTTGCGGGGAGAGAAGAGACCCAGTACTTC. The full variable domain, with the rest looked up from reference TRBV7-2 and TRBJ2-5, is GAGVSQSPSNKVTEKGKDVELRCDPISGHTALYWYRQSLGQGLEFLIYFQGNSAPDKSGLPSDRFSAERTGGSVSTLTIQRTQQEDSAVYLCASSFFAGREETQYFGPGTRLLVL.

Notes on this clone: Other DNA sequences in the same sample also yield this CDR3. This chain connects TRBV10-3 to TRBJ2-3; 9 bases align to TRBD1. Germline V gene data show CDR1 as ENHRY and CDR2 as SYGVKD. V dropped 0 bases and J dropped 4; count of bases not matched to a gene: 8. The CDR3 runs to 17 residues. The CDR3: CAISESAGTGISDTQYF. The CDR3 coding sequence is TGTGCCATCAGTGAGTCGGCCGGGACAGGGATCTCAGATACGCAGTATTTT.

This clone was counted a single time. This chain connects TRBV14 to TRBJ1-1, with D perhaps matching TRBD1 (6 bases). CDR3 length: 14 amino acids. Trimming took 5 bases from V and 4 from J, leaving 14 bases between them. From germline, CDR1 is SGHDN and CDR2 FVKESK. The CDR3 coding sequence is TGTGCCAGCAGCGCGACCGGGGGGCCCACTGAAGCTTTCTTT. It is translated as CASSATGGPTEAFF.

This rearrangement joins TRBV19 to TRBJ2-3, with D possibly being TRBD2 (7 bases). The germline V gene encodes CDR1 LNHDA and CDR2 SQIVND (reference sequence). This CDR3 contains 14 residues. V was clipped by 8 bases and J by 0 bases, with 12 bases between them. CDR3 in amino acids: CASGGGGSTDTQYF. CDR3 nucleotide sequence: TGTGCCAGTGGGGGGGGCGGAAGCACAGATACGCAGTATTTT.